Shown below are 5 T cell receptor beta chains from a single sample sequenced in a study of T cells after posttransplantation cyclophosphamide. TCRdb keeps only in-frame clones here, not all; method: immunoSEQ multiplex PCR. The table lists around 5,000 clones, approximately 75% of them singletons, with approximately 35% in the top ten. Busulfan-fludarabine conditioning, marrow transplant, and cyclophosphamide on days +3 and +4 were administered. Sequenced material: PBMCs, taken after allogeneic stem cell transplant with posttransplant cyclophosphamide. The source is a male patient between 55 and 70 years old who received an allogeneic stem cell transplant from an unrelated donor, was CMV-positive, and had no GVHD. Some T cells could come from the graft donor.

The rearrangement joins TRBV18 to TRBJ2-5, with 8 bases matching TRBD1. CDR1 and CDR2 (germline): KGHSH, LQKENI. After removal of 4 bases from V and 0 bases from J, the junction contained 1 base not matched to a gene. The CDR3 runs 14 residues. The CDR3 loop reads CASSRTGYQETQYF. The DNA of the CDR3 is TGTGCCAGCTCACGGACAGGGTACCAAGAGACCCAGTACTTC.

The CDR3 nucleotides are TGTGCCAGTAGTCCCAACCGGGATGAGAGCTATGGCTACACCTTC. Translated, it gives CASSPNRDESYGYTF. The J gene is TRBJ1-2, the V gene TRBV19; no definite D call. The CDR3 runs 15 residues. Trimming pared 5 bases from V and 4 bases from J, leaving 17 bases between. Germline V gives CDR1 LNHDA, CDR2 SQIVND (reference sequence).

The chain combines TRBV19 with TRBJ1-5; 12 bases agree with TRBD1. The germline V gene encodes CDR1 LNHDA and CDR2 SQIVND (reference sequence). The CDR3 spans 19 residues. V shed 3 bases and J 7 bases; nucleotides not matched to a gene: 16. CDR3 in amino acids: CASSIWGSGTGGARQPQHF. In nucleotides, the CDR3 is TGTGCCAGTAGTATCTGGGGATCCGGGACAGGGGGCGCGAGACAGCCCCAGCATTTT.

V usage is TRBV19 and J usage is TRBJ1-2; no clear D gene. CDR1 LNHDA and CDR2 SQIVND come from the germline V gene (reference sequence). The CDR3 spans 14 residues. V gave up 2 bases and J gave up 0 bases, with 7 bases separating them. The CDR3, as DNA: TGTGCCAGTAGTATATCTGGAGCTAACTATGGCTACACCTTC. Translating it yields CASSISGANYGYTF. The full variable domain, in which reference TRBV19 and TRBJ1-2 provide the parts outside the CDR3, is DGGITQSPKYLFRKEGQNVTLSCEQNLNHDAMYWYRQDPGQGLRLIYYSQIVNDFQKGDIAEGYSVSREKKESFPLTVTSAQKNPTAFYLCASSISGANYGYTFGSGTRLTVV.

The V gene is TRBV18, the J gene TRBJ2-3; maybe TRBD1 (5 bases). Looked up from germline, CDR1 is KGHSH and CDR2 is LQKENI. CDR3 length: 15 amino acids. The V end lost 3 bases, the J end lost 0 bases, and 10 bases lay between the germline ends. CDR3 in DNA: TGTGCCAGCTCACCCACGGCAGGGAGCACAGATACGCAGTATTTT. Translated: CASSPTAGSTDTQYF.